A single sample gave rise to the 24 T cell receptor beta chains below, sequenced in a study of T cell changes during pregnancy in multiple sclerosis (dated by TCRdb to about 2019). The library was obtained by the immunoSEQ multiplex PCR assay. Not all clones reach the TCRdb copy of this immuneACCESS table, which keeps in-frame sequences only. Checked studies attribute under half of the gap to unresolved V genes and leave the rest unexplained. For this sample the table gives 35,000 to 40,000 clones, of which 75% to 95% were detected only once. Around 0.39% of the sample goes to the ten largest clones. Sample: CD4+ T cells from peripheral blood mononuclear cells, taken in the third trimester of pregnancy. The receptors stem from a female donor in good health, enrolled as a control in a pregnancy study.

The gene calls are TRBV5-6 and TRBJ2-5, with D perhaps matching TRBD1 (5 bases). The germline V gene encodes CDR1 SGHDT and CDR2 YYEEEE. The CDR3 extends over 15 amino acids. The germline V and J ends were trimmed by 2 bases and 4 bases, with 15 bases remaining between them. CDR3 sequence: CASSLVAGLGETQYF. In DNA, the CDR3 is TGTGCCAGCAGCTTAGTCGCAGGGTTGGGAGAGACCCAGTACTTC. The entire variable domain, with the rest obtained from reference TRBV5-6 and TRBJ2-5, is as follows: DAGVTQSPTHLIKTRGQQVTLRCSPKSGHDTVSWYQQALGQGPQFIFQYYEEEERQRGNFPDRFSGHQFPNYSSELNVNALLLGDSALYLCASSLVAGLGETQYFGPGTRLLVL.

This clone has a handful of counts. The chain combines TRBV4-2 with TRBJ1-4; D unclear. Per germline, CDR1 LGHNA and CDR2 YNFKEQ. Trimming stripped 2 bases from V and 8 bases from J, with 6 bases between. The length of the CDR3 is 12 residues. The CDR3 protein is CASSQLGEKLFF. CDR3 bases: TGTGCCAGCAGCCAACTGGGCGAAAAACTGTTTTTT.

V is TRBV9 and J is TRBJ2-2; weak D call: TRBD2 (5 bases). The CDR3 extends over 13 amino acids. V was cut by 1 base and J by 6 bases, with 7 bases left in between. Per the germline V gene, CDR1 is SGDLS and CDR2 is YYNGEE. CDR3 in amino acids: CASSVTGSGELFF. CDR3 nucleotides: TGTGCCAGCAGCGTAACGGGGTCCGGGGAGCTGTTTTTT.

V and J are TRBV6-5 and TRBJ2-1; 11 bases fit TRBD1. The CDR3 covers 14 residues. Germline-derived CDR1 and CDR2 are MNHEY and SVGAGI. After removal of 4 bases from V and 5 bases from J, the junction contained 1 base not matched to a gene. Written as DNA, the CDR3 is TGTGCCAGCAGTTCGGACAGGGGGCACAATGAGCAGTTCTTC. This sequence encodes CASSSDRGHNEQFF.

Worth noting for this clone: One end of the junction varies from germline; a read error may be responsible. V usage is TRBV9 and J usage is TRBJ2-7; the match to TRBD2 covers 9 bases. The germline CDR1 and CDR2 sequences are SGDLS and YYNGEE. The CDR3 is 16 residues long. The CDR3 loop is CASSVAAAGGSSEQYF. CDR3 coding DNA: TGTGCCAGCAGCGTAGCCGCAGCGGGAGGTTCCTCCGAGCAGTACTTC.

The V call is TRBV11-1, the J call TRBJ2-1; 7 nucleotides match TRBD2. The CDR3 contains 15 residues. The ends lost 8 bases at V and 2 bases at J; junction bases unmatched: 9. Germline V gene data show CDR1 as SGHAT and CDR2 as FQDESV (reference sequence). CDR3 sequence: CASFEGSGAYNEQFF. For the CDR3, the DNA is TGTGCCAGCTTCGAAGGGAGCGGGGCCTACAATGAGCAGTTCTTC.

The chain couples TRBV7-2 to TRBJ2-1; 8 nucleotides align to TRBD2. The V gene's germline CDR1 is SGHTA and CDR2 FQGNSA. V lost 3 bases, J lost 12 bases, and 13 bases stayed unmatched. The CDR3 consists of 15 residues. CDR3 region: CASSFSQRERYRQFF. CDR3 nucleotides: TGTGCCAGCAGCTTCTCCCAGCGGGAGAGGTATCGGCAGTTCTTC.

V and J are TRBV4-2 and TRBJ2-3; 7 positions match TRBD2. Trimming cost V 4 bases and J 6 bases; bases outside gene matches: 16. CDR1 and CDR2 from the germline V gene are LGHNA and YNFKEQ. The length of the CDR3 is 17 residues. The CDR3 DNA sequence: TGTGCCAGCAGCCTCGAAGCTAGCGGAACCCTTGGGGATACGCAGTATTTT. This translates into CASSLEASGTLGDTQYF.

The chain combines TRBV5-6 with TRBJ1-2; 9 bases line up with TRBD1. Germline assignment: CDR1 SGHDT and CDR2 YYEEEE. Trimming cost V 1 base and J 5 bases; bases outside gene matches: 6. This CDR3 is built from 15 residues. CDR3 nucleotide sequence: TGTGCCAGCAGCTTGATTCTCGGACAGGGGTATGGCTACACCTTC. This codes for CASSLILGQGYGYTF. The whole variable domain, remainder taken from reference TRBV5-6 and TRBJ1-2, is DAGVTQSPTHLIKTRGQQVTLRCSPKSGHDTVSWYQQALGQGPQFIFQYYEEEERQRGNFPDRFSGHQFPNYSSELNVNALLLGDSALYLCASSLILGQGYGYTFGSGTRLTVV.

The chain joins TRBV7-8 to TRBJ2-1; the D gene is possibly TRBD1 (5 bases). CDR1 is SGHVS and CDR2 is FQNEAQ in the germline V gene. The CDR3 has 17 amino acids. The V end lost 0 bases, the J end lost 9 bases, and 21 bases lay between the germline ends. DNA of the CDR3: TGTGCCAGCAGCTTAGCGGCGGCAGGGCAAAGTGCTGGTGAGCAGTTCTTC. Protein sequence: CASSLAAAGQSAGEQFF.

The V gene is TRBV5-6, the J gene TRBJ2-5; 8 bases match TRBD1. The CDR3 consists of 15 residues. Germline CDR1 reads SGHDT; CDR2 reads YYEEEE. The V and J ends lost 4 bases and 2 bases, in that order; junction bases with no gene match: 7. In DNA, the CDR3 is TGTGCCAGCAGCCCCGACAGGGGACTTCAAGAGACCCAGTACTTC. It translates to CASSPDRGLQETQYF.

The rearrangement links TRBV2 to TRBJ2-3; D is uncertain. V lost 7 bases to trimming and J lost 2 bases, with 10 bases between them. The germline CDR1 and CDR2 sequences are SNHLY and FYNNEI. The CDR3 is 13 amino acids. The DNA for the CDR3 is TGTGCCAGCACCCGGAGCCTCACAGATACGCAGTATTTT. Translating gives CASTRSLTDTQYF. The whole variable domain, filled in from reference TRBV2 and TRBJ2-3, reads EPEVTQTPSHQVTQMGQEVILRCVPISNHLYFYWYRQILGQKVEFLVSFYNNEISEKSEIFDDQFSVERPDGSNFTLKIRSTKLEDSAMYFCASTRSLTDTQYFGPGTRLTVL.

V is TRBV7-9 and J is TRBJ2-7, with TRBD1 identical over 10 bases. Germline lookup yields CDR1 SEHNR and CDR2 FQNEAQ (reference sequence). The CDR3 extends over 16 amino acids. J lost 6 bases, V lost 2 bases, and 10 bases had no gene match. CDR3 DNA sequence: TGTGCCAGCAGCTTAAGGGGGGACAGGGGAGTAGGCGAGCAGTACTTC. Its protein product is CASSLRGDRGVGEQYF.

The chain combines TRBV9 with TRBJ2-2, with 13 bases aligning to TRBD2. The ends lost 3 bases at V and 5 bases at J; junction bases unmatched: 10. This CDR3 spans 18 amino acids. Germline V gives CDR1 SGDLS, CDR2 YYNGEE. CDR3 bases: TGTGCCAGCAGCGATTTACTAGCGGGGGGGTTCAGGACCGGGGAGCTGTTTTTT. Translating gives CASSDLLAGGFRTGELFF.

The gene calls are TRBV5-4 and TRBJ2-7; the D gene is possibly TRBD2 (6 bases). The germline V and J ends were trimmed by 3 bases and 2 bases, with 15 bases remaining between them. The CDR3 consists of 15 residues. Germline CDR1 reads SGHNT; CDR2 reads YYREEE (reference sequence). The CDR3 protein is CASSSKGTSTYEQYF. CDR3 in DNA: TGTGCCAGCAGCTCCAAAGGGACTTCAACCTACGAGCAGTACTTC. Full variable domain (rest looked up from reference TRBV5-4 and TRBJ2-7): ETGVTQSPTHLIKTRGQQVTLRCSSQSGHNTVSWYQQALGQGPQFIFQYYREEENGRGNFPPRFSGLQFPNYSSELNVNALELDDSALYLCASSSKGTSTYEQYFGPGTRLTVT.

CDR3 coding DNA: TGTGCCAGCAGTCCGAAAATCAGGGGAGGCAATCAGCCCCAGCATTTT. Translating it yields CASSPKIRGGNQPQHF. The chain has TRBV27 and TRBJ1-5, with D tentatively TRBD1 (6 bases). There are 16 residues in the CDR3. Trimming took 5 bases from V and 2 from J, leaving 16 bases between them. Germline V lookup: CDR1 MNHEY, CDR2 SMNVEV (reference sequence).

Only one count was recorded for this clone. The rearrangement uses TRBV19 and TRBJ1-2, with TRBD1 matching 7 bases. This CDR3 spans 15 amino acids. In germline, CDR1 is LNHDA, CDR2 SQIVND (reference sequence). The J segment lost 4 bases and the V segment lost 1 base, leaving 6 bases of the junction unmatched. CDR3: CASSIGRGTVYGYTF. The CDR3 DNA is TGTGCCAGTAGTATAGGCCGTGGGACAGTCTATGGCTACACCTTC. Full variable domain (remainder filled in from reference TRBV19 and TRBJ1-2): DGGITQSPKYLFRKEGQNVTLSCEQNLNHDAMYWYRQDPGQGLRLIYYSQIVNDFQKGDIAEGYSVSREKKESFPLTVTSAQKNPTAFYLCASSIGRGTVYGYTFGSGTRLTVV.

As DNA, the CDR3 is TGTGCCAGCAGTGCACAGCAAGAGACCCAGTACTTC. Translated, it gives CASSAQQETQYF. This rearrangement joins TRBV2 to TRBJ2-5; D remains ambiguous. V dropped 4 bases and J dropped 2 bases, with 5 bases sitting between them. CDR1 is SNHLY and CDR2 is FYNNEI in the germline V gene. The CDR3 sequence is 12 residues long.

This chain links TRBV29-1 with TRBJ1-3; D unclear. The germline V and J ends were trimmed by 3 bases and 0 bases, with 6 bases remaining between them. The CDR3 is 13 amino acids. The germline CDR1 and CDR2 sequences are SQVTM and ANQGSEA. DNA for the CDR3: TGCAGCGTTGAGGCCTTCTCTGGAAACACCATATATTTT. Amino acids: CSVEAFSGNTIYF.

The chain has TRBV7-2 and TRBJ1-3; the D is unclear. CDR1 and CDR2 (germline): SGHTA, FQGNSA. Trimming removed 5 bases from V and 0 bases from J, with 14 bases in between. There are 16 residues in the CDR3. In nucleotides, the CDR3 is TGTGCCAGCAGCCCCGAGGGTCTGTCCTCTGGAAACACCATATATTTT. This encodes CASSPEGLSSGNTIYF.

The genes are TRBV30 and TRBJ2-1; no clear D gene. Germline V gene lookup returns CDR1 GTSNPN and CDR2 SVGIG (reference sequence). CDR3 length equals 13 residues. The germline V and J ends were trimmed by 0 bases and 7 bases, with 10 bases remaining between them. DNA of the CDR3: TGTGCCTGGAGTGTCGGTTCTTGGAATGAGCAGTTCTTC. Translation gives CAWSVGSWNEQFF.

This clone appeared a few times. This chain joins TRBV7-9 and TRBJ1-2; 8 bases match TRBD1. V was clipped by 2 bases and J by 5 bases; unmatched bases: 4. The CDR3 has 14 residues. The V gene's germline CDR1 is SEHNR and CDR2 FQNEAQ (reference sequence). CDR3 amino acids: CASSLPDRGYGYTF. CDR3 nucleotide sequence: TGTGCCAGCAGCTTACCCGACAGGGGTTATGGCTACACCTTC.

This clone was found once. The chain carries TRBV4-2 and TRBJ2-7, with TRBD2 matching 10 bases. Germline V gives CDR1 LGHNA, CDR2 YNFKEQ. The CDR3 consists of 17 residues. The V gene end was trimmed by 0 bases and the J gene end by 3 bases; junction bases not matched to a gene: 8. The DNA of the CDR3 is TGTGCCAGCAGCCAAGAAGCGGTCCTAGCGGGGGACTACGAGCAGTACTTC. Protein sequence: CASSQEAVLAGDYEQYF.

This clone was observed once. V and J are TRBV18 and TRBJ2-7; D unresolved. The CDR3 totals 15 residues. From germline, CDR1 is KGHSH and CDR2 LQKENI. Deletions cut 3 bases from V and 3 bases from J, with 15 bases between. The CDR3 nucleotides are TGTGCCAGCTCACCGCCAGGCCCTTTCCACTACGAGCAGTACTTC. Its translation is CASSPPGPFHYEQYF.